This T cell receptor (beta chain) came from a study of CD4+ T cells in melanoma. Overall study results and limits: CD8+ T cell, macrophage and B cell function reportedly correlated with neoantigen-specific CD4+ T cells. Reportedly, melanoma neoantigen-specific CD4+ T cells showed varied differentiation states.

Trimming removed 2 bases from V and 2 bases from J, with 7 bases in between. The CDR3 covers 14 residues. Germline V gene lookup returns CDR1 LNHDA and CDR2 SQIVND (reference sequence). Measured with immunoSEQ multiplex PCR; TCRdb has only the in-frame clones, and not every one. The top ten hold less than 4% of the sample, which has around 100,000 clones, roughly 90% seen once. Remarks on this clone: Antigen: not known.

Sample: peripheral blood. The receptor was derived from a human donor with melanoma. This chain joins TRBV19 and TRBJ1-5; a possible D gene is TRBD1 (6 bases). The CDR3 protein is CASSIRGGNQPQHF. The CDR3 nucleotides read TGTGCCAGTAGTATAAGGGGGGGCAATCAGCCCCAGCATTTT.